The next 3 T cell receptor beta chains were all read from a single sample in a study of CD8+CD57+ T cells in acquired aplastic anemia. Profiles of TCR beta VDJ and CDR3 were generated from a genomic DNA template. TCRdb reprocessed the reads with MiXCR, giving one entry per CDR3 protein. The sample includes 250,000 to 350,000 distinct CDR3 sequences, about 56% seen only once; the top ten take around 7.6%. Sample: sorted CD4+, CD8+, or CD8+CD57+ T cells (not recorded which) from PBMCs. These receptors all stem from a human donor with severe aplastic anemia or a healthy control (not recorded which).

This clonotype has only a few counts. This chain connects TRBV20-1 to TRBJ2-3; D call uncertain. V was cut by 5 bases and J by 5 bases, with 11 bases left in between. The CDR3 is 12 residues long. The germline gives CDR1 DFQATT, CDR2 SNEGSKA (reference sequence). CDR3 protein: CSALLSGDTQYF. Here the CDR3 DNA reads TGCAGTGCTCTACTGTCAGGAGATACGCAGTATTTT.

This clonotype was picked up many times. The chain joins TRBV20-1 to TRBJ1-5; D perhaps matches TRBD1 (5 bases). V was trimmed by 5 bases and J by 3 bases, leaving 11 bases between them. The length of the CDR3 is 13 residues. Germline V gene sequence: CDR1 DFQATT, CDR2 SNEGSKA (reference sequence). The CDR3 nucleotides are TGCAGTGCTGCGGGGCAGCCCAATCAGCCCCAGCATTTT. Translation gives CSAAGQPNQPQHF.

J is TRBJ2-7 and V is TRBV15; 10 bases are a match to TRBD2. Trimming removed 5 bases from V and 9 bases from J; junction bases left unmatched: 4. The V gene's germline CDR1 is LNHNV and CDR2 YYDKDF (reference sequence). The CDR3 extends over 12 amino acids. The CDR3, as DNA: TGTGCCACCAGCGGAAGCGGGGGGGGGCAGTACTTC. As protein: CATSGSGGGQYF.